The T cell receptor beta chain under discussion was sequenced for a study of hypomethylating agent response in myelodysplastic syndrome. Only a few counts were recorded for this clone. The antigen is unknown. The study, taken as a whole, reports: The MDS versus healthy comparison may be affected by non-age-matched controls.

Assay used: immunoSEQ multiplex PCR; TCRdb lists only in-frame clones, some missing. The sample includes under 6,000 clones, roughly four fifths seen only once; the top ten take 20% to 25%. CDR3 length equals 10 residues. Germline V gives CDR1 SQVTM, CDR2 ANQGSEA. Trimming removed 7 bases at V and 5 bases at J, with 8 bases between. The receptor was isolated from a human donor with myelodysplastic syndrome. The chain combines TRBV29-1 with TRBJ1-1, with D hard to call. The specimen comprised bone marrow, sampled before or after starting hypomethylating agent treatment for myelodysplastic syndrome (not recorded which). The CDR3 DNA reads TGCAGCGCCGGGCGAACTGAAGCTTTCTTT. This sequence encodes CSAGRTEAFF.